This T cell receptor beta chain was recovered during a study of blood T cell repertoires in COVID-19. Study-wide context: The United States, Italy and Spain were the sources of the acute and convalescent COVID-19 samples. From T cells, B-cell-depleted T cells, or PBMCs came the material, which was cDNA or gDNA.

CDR3 length equals 15 residues. Germline-derived CDR1 and CDR2 are SGHRS and YFSETQ. Trimming removed 0 bases from V and 3 bases from J, with 13 bases in between. Study processing details: Cell counts per sample came from amplifying reference gene primers. The repertoire was sequenced with immunoSEQ multiplex PCR; TCRdb's copy has only in-frame clones and lacks some. For V, J and clone size, that table is used; D and trimming come from the DNA. The repertoire has about 190,000 clones, about 81% of them found once; the top ten carry 12%. In Seattle, patients joined the study during active infection and were tracked longitudinally.

This receptor was identified in an elderly woman with COVID-19, enrolled during active disease. Sequencing was done on a sample of peripheral blood. V and J are TRBV5-1 and TRBJ2-7; the D gene is possibly TRBD1 (6 bases). The CDR3 spells CASSLEQGGDYEQYF. CDR3 bases: TGCGCCAGCAGCTTGGAACAGGGTGGGGACTACGAGCAGTACTTC.